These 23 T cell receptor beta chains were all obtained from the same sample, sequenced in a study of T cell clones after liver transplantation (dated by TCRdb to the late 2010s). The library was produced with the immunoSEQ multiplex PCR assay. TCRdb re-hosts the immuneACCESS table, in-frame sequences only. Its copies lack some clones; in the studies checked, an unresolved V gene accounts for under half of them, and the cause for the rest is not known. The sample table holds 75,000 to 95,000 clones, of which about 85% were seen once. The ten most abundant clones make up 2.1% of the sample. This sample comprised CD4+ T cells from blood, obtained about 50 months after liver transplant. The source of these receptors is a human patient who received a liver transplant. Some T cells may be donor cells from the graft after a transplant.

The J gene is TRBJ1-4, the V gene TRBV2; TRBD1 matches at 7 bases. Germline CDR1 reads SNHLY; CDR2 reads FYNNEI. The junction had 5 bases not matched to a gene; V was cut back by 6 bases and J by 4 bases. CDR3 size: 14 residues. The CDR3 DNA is TGTGCCAGCAGAGCTGACAGGGTTAATGAAAAACTGTTTTTT. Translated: CASRADRVNEKLFF.

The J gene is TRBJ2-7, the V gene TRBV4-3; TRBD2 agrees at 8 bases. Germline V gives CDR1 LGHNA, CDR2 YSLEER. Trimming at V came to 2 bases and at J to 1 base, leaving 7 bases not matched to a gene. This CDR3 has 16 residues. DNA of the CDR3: TGCGCCAGCAGCCAAATTATTGCGGGGGGTTCCTACGAGCAGTACTTC. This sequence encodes CASSQIIAGGSYEQYF.

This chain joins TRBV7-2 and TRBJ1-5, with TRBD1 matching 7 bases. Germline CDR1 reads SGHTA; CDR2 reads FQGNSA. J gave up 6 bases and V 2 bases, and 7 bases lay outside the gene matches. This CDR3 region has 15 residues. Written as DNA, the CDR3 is TGTGCCAGCAGCTTATACAGGGGAATGGGTCAGCCCCAGCATTTT. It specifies CASSLYRGMGQPQHF.

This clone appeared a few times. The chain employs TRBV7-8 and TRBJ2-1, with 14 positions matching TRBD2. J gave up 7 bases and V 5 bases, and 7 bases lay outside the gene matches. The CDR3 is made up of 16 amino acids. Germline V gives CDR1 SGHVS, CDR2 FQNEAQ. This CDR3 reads CASSLRLAGGTNEQFF. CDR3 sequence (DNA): TGTGCCAGCAGCCTTAGACTAGCGGGAGGGACGAATGAGCAGTTCTTC.

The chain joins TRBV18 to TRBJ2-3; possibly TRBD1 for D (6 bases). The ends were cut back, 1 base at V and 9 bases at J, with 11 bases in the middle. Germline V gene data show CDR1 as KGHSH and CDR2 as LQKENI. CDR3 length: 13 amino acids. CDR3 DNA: TGTGCCAGCTCACCACTCTACAGGGAAACGCAGTATTTT. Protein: CASSPLYRETQYF.

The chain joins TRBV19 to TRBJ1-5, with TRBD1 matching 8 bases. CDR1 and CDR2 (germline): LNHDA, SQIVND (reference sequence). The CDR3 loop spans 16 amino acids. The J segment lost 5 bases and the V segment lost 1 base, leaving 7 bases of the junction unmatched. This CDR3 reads CASSIGGQGAYQPQHF. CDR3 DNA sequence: TGTGCCAGTAGTATAGGGGGTCAGGGGGCATATCAGCCCCAGCATTTT.

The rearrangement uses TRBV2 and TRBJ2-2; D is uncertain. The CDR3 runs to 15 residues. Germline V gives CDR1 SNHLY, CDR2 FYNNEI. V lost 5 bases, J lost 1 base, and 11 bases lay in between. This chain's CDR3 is CASSTDRLNTGELFF. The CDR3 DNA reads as TGTGCCAGCAGTACGGACCGCTTGAACACCGGGGAGCTGTTTTTT.

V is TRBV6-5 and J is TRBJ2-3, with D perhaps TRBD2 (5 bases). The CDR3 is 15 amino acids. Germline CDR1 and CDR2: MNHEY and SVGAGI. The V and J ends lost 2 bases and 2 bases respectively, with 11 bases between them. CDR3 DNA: TGTGCCAGCAGTTACGGGTGGGGAGCCACAGATACGCAGTATTTT. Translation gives CASSYGWGATDTQYF.

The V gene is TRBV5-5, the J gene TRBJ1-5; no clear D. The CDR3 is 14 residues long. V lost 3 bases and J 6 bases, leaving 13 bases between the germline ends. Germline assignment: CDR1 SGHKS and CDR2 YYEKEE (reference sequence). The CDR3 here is CASSSSSAAQPQHF. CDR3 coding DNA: TGTGCCAGCAGCTCGTCCAGTGCGGCTCAGCCCCAGCATTTT.

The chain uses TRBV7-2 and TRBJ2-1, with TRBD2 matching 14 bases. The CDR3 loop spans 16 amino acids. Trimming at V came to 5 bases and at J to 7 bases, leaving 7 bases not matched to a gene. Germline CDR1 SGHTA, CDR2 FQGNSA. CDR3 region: CASSARLAGGLNEQFF. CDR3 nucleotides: TGTGCCAGCAGCGCGCGACTAGCGGGAGGGCTGAATGAGCAGTTCTTC.

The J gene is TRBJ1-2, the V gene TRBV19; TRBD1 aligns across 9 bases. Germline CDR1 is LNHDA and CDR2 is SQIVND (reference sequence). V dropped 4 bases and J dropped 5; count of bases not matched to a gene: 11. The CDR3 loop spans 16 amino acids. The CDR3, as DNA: TGTGCCAGTAGTAACCCATTACAGGGGGCGGCGTATGGCTACACCTTC. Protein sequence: CASSNPLQGAAYGYTF.

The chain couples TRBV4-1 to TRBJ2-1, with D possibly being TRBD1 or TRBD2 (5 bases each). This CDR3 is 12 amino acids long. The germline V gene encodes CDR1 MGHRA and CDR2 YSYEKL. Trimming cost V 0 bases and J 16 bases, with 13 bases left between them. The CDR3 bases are TGCGCCAGCAGCCAAGATAGGGGAGAGGAATTCTTC. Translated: CASSQDRGEEFF.

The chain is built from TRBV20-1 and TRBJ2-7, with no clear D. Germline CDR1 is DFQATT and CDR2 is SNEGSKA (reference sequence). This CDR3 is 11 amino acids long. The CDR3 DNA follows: TGCGCTCCAAGGAGCTCCTACGAGCAGTACTTC. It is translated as CAPRSSYEQYF.

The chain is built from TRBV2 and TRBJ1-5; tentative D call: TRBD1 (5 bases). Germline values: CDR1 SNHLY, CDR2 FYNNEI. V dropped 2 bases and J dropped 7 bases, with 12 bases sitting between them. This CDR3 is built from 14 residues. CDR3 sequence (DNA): TGTGCCAGCAGTGAACTACGGGGCGGGCAGCCCCAGCATTTT. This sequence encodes CASSELRGGQPQHF.

The CDR3 nucleotides are TGTGCCAGCAGCTTCGGGGACTCTGGAAACACCATATATTTT. It is translated as CASSFGDSGNTIYF. The chain couples TRBV5-8 to TRBJ1-3, with D unclear. Looked up from germline, CDR1 is SGHTS and CDR2 is YDEGEE. The CDR3 spans 14 residues. Trimming cost V 2 bases and J 0 bases, with 6 bases left between them. Combining the CDR3 with reference TRBV5-8 and TRBJ1-3 gives the whole variable domain EAGVTQSPTHLIKTRGQQATLRCSPISGHTSVYWYQQALGLGLQFLLWYDEGEERNRGNFPPRFSGRQFPNYSSELNVNALELEDSALYLCASSFGDSGNTIYFGEGSWLTVV.

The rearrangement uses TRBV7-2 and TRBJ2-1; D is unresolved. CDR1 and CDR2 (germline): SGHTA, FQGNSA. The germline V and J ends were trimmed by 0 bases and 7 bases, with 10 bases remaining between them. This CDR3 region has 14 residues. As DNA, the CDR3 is TGTGCCAGCAGCTTAGCAAGGCTGACGAATGAGCAGTTCTTC. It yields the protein CASSLARLTNEQFF.

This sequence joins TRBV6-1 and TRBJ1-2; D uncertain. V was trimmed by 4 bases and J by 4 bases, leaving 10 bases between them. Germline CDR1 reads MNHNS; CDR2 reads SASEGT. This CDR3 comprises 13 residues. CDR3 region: CASSAEVGYGYTF. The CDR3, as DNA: TGTGCCAGCAGTGCTGAAGTGGGCTATGGCTACACCTTC.

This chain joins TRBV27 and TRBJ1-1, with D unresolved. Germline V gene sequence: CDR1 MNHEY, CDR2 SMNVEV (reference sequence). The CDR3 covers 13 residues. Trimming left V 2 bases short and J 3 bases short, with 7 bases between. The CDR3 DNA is TGTGCCAGCAGTTTAAATCAGGACACTGAAGCTTTCTTT. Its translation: CASSLNQDTEAFF.

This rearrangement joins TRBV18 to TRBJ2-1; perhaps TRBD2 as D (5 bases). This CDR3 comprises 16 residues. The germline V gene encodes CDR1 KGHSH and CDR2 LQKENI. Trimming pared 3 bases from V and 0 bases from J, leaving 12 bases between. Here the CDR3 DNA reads TGTGCCAGCTCACCCACCCCGGGGAGCTCCTACAATGAGCAGTTCTTC. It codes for CASSPTPGSSYNEQFF.

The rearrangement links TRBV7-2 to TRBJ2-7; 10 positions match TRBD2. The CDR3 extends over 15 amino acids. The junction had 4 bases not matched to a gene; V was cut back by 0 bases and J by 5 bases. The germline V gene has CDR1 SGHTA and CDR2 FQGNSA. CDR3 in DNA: TGTGCCAGCAGCTTAGCGGGTCTAGCGGGAGACGAGCAGTACTTC. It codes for CASSLAGLAGDEQYF.

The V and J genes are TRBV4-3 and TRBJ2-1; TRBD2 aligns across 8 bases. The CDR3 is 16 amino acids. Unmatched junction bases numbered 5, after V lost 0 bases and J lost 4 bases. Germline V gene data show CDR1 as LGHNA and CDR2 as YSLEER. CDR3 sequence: CASSQEASGLYNEQFF. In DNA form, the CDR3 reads TGCGCCAGCAGCCAAGAAGCTAGCGGGCTATACAATGAGCAGTTCTTC.

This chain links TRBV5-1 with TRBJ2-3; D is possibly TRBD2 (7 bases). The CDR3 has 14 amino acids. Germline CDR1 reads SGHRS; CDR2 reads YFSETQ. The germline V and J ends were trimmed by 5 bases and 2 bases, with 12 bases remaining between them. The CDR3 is CASSGAGATDTQYF. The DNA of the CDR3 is TGCGCCAGCAGTGGCGCGGGGGCCACAGATACGCAGTATTTT.

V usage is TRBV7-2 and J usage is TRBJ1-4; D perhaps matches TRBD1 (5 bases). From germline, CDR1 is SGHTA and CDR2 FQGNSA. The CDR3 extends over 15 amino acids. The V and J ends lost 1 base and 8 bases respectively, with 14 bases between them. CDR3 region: CASSLDGRESEKLFF. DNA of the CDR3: TGTGCCAGCAGCTTAGATGGCAGGGAAAGCGAAAAACTGTTTTTT.